The clone carrying this T cell receptor (beta chain) showed up just a few times. Antigen specificity is unknown. V trimming: 6 bases; J trimming: 4 bases; junction bases outside the gene matches: 2. This CDR3 has 12 amino acids. Looked up from germline, CDR1 is ENHRY and CDR2 is SYGVKD. The data stem from a study of T-cell memory formation after mild COVID-19. Each CDR3 protein is one row after TCRdb ran MiXCR on the 5' RACE reads. The repertoire holds about 430,000 distinct CDR3 sequences, 20% to 25% seen once, with 7.5% to 10% in the top ten. Study results and limitations: Detection of some responders pre-infection suggested pre-existing cross-reactive memory T cells participated. Whereas later expanders leaned CD4+, clones contracting day 15 to 85 showed a balanced CD4/CD8 makeup.

The gene calls are TRBV10-3 and TRBJ1-2; TRBD1 aligns across 7 bases. Sequenced input: PBMCs or a T cell subset sorted from them (not recorded which). The TCR originated in an adult woman who had mild COVID-19 (a few samples of this study predate the infection). Cell type and time point are not known. DNA of the CDR3: TGTGCCATCAGGCAGGGGGTCTATGGCTACACCTTC. This gives the protein CAIRQGVYGYTF.